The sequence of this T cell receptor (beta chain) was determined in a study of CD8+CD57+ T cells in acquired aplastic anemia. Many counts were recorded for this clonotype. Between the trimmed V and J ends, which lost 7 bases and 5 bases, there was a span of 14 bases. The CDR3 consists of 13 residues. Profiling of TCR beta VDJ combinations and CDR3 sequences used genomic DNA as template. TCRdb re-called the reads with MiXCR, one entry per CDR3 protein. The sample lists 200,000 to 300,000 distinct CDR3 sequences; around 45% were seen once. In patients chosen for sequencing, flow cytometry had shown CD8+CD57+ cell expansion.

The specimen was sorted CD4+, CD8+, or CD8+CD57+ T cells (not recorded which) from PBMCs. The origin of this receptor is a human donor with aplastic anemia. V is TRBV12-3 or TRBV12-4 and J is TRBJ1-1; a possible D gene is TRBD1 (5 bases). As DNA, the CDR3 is TGTGCCAGCATCGAGCGGGGGGGGACTGAAGCTTTCTTT. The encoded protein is CASIERGGTEAFF.